This T cell receptor (beta chain) was sequenced for a study of type 1 and type 2 diabetes patients. PCR was run on genomic DNA. Multiplex PCR with 30 forward and 13 reverse primers amplified the TCR beta CDR3. Using its own MiXCR run on the multiplex PCR reads, TCRdb lists one record per CDR3 protein. The sample has 270,000 or so distinct CDR3 sequences; roughly 44% are singletons. This CDR3 spans 14 amino acids. Germline-derived CDR1 and CDR2 are ENHRY and SYGVKD. Trimming stripped 3 bases from V and 0 bases from J, with 6 bases between. This clonotype was observed a few times. The chain combines TRBV10-3 with TRBJ1-5; D unresolved. The TCR originated in a man younger than 35 with type 2 diabetes. Source material: peripheral blood mononuclear cells (PBMCs). The CDR3 loop is CAISEETSNQPQHF. The DNA for the CDR3 is TGTGCCATCAGTGAAGAGACTAGCAATCAGCCCCAGCATTTT.